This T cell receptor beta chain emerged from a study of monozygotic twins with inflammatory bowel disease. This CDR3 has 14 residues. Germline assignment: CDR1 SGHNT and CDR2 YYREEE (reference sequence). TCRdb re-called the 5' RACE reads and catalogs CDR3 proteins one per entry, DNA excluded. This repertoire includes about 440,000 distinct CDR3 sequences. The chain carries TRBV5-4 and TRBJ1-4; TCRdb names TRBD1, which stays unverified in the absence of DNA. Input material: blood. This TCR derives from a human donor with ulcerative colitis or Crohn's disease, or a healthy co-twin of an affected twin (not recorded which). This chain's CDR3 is CASSLGQANEKLFF. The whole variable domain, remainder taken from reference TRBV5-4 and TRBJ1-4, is ETGVTQSPTHLIKTRGQQVTLRCSSQSGHNTVSWYQQALGQGPQFIFQYYREEENGRGNFPPRFSGLQFPNYSSELNVNALELDDSALYLCASSLGQANEKLFFGSGTQLSVL.